Presented here are 21 T cell receptor beta chains from one specimen sequenced in a study of CXCR3-negative and CXCR3-positive naive CD8 T cells. Researchers prepared the TRB cDNA libraries using 5' RACE with UMI labels. Each CDR3 protein gets one entry in TCRdb, which reprocessed the 5' RACE reads and gives no DNA. The listing contains about 62,000 distinct CDR3 sequences. The sequencing input was naive CXCR3- CD8+ T cells from blood. Documented subset: CD45RO-CCR7+CD27+CD95- naive CD8+ T cells lacking CXCR3 (TNR3-). The receptors derive from a human donor in good health. Some clones in this sample may be carry-over from other donors' samples.

The gene calls are TRBV21-1 and TRBJ1-1; TCRdb's D call of TRBD1 is untestable without DNA. TRBV21-1 is shown as a pseudogene. The length of the CDR3 is 19 residues. CDR3 protein: CASSPRDRVSSGKNTEAFF.

The rearrangement joins TRBV7-3 to TRBJ2-7; TCRdb calls TRBD1, which cannot be checked without DNA. The germline CDR1 and CDR2 sequences are SGHTA and FQGTGA. The CDR3 runs to 18 residues. Here the CDR3 reads CASSLTPLGQGAVSEQYF. Full variable domain (remainder filled in from reference TRBV7-3 and TRBJ2-7): GAGVSQTPSNKVTEKGKYVELRCDPISGHTALYWYRQSLGQGPEFLIYFQGTGAADDSGLPNDRFFAVRPEGSVSTLKIQRTERGDSAVYLCASSLTPLGQGAVSEQYFGPGTRLTVT.

The rearrangement links TRBV7-8 to TRBJ2-1; TCRdb gives TRBD1 as the D gene, but with no DNA this cannot be confirmed. CDR3 length equals 15 residues. CDR1 SGHVS and CDR2 FQNEAQ come from the germline V gene. The CDR3 loop reads CASVDRDRVSNEQFF.

The chain links TRBV7-2 to TRBJ1-5; TCRdb returns TRBD1, unconfirmable since there is no DNA. Germline V gene data show CDR1 as SGHTA and CDR2 as FQGNSA. CDR3 length: 15 residues. CDR3 residues: CASSFGAYSNQPQHF.

This rearrangement joins TRBV9 to TRBJ1-5; checking the TCRdb D call of TRBD1 is not possible without DNA. Germline V gene sequence: CDR1 SGDLS, CDR2 YYNGEE. This CDR3 has 15 amino acids. The CDR3 protein is CASSLTGEGYQPQHF.

The gene calls are TRBV6-5 and TRBJ2-2; TCRdb returns TRBD1, unconfirmable since there is no DNA. Germline V gene sequence: CDR1 MNHEY, CDR2 SVGAGI. The CDR3 runs to 15 residues. This chain's CDR3 is CASSYSGQGTGELFF.

The CDR3 sequence: CSVGSPDYGYTF. V gene TRBV29-1 combines with J gene TRBJ1-2; TCRdb returns TRBD1, unconfirmable since there is no DNA. There are 12 residues in the CDR3. Per the germline V gene, CDR1 is SQVTM and CDR2 is ANQGSEA.

The chain's CDR3 is CSVSPQGTYEQYF. V and J are TRBV29-1 and TRBJ2-7; the D gene TCRdb calls, TRBD1, cannot be checked with no DNA. The germline V gene encodes CDR1 SQVTM and CDR2 ANQGSEA. The length of the CDR3 is 13 residues.

The chain carries TRBV5-1 and TRBJ1-1; TCRdb indicates TRBD1, and absent DNA this call remains unverified. CDR1 is SGHRS and CDR2 is YFSETQ in the germline V gene. This CDR3 comprises 12 residues. This CDR3 is CASNPDRGRLLF. Full variable domain (missing parts from reference TRBV5-1 and TRBJ1-1): KAGVTQTPRYLIKTRGQQVTLSCSPISGHRSVSWYQQTPGQGLQFLFEYFSETQRNKGNFPGRFSGRQFSNSRSEMNVSTLELGDSALYLCASNPDRGRLLFGQGTRLTVV.

The J gene is TRBJ2-7, the V gene TRBV21-1; TCRdb's D gene call, TRBD1, goes unchecked for lack of DNA. TRBV21-1 is listed as a pseudogene. The CDR3 extends over 15 amino acids. The chain's CDR3 is CASNIRQGFLYEQYF.

This chain connects TRBV3-1 to TRBJ1-2; TCRdb's D gene call, TRBD1, goes unchecked for lack of DNA. The CDR3 is made up of 13 amino acids. Germline-derived CDR1 and CDR2 are LGHDT and YNNKEL (reference sequence). CDR3 sequence reads: CASSGQENYGYTF.

The chain employs TRBV20-1 and TRBJ1-2. This CDR3 contains 12 residues. CDR1 and CDR2 (germline): DFQATT, SNEGSKA (reference sequence). CDR3 region: CSARDRNGGYTF.

The rearrangement joins TRBV10-2 to TRBJ2-2. Germline V CDR1 and CDR2: WSHSY, SAAADI. This CDR3 has 14 amino acids. The CDR3 protein is CASSAFGPTGELFF.

The CDR3 is CASSPYGAANTEAFF. The V call is TRBV5-1, the J call TRBJ1-1; TCRdb picks TRBD1, but there is no DNA to check that call. The CDR3 is 15 residues long. Germline V CDR1 and CDR2: SGHRS, YFSETQ.

V and J are TRBV25-1 and TRBJ2-1; with no DNA, the TCRdb D assignment of TRBD1 cannot be verified. The CDR3 has 16 amino acids. Looked up from germline, CDR1 is MGHDK and CDR2 is SYGVNS. The CDR3 sequence is CASSGGLGGYGTEQFF.

The chain has TRBV7-3 and TRBJ1-1. Germline V gives CDR1 SGHTA, CDR2 FQGTGA. The length of the CDR3 is 14 residues. The CDR3 protein is CASSLNHAITEAFF.

The rearrangement joins TRBV20-1 to TRBJ1-1; the D gene TCRdb calls, TRBD1, cannot be checked with no DNA. This CDR3 is built from 13 residues. CDR1 is DFQATT, CDR2 SNEGSKA, per germline (reference sequence). This CDR3 is CSARQGSITEAFF.

The chain employs TRBV4-2 and TRBJ2-4; lacking DNA, the TRBD1 call made by TCRdb goes unchecked. The germline V gene encodes CDR1 LGHNA and CDR2 YNFKEQ. This CDR3 is built from 13 residues. The CDR3 loop is CASAPGSKNIQYF.

This chain links TRBV27 with TRBJ2-7. Per germline, CDR1 MNHEY and CDR2 SMNVEV (reference sequence). The CDR3 is 12 amino acids. CDR3 in amino acids: CASRGLPYEQYF.

Considering frequency, this clonotype is medium-sized. V gene TRBV21-1 combines with J gene TRBJ1-2; the D gene TCRdb calls, TRBD1, cannot be checked with no DNA. TRBV21-1 is classified as a pseudogene. This CDR3 region has 14 residues. CDR3 region: CASSTEPRPHGYTF.

The chain recombines TRBV4-2 with TRBJ2-1; TCRdb reports TRBD2, a call that lacks DNA to check it against. This CDR3 has 17 amino acids. Per the germline V gene, CDR1 is LGHNA and CDR2 is YNFKEQ. This CDR3 reads CASSQALAESYYNEQFF.